The rows below give T cell receptor beta chains drawn from one sample of a study of healthy donors' naive CD4 and CD8 T cells. Each CDR3 protein is one row after TCRdb ran MiXCR on the reads. Counted here are 200,000 or so distinct CDR3 sequences, 65% to 80% occurring once; the ten biggest clones make up about 2.1%. The sequenced sample was naive CD4+ and CD8+ T cells sorted from blood, pooled from several donors. These receptors came from a pool of human donors in good health; the sample pools cells from several healthy donors. Both conserved end residues are trimmed from each CDR3. A D gene is named only where the DNA matches it firmly.

length	V	J	D	CDR3
12	TRBV29-1	TRBJ2-1	NA	SVVSQGSYNEQF
12	TRBV19	TRBJ2-5	NA	ASREQGGLETQY
14	TRBV10-3	TRBJ2-5	TRBD2	AISETPSGMRETQY
12	TRBV30	TRBJ1-1	TRBD1	AWSGQGIGTEAF
14	TRBV5-1	TRBJ1-1	NA	ASSFKGFTGNTEAF
13	TRBV6-5	TRBJ2-1	TRBD1	ASSYSGTGNNEQF
12	TRBV29-1	TRBJ2-1	NA	SVVTGTVYNEQF
13	TRBV11-2	TRBJ2-1	TRBD1	ASSSGPGTGSNGL
15	TRBV29-1	TRBJ2-2	TRBD2	SVGWLAGGPNAGELF
14	TRBV6-5	TRBJ1-3	TRBD1	ASSYSNRGPGNTIY
12	TRBV19	TRBJ2-7	NA	ASSMAGGTYEQY
16	TRBV19	TRBJ2-5	NA	ASSSPASGNPPQETQY
10	TRBV7-9	TRBJ1-2	NA	ASSLDEVGYT
16	TRBV13	TRBJ1-2	NA	ASSFSTADLYANYGYT
11	TRBV29-1	TRBJ2-3	NA	SDTSRDTDTQY
12	TRBV23-1	TRBJ2-3	NA	ASSFPTATDTQY
13	TRBV6-5	TRBJ2-6	NA	ASSLTGPGANVLT
10	TRBV29-1	TRBJ2-1	NA	SVEDGEDEQF
15	TRBV7-6	TRBJ2-7	NA	ASSLKVKGPISYEQY
11	TRBV30	TRBJ1-2	NA	AWLGGEGTGYT
13	TRBV5-1	TRBJ2-2	TRBD1	ASSSPDRDAGELF
14	TRBV4-2	TRBJ1-3	TRBD1	ASSPSGTESGNTIY
13	TRBV27	TRBJ1-5	TRBD1	ASSLSTGLGQPQH
14	TRBV29-1	TRBJ2-7	TRBD2	SVELRASGDSYEQY
12	TRBV29-1	TRBJ2-3	TRBD2	SVTTSGGTDTQY
11	TRBV6-6	TRBJ1-3	NA	ASSPDGGNTIY
12	TRBV27	TRBJ2-7	NA	ASRSGGGLYEQY
13	TRBV29-1	TRBJ1-2	TRBD1	SASLGQGANYGYT
12	TRBV29-1	TRBJ1-1	NA	SVFAAGTHTEAF
15	TRBV6-5	TRBJ2-3	TRBD2	ASSYFGASGSTDTQY
15	TRBV6-1	TRBJ2-7	TRBD1	ASSEGGWGQGPYEQY
10	TRBV29-1	TRBJ2-7	NA	SVELSRDSMY
12	TRBV27	TRBJ2-5	TRBD2	ASSLGTSGGTQY
9	TRBV6-5	TRBJ2-1	NA	ASSYNDEQF
13	TRBV15	TRBJ2-7	TRBD1	ATSREGTGYYEQY
12	TRBV15	TRBJ2-7	NA	ATSRGGDPYEQY
12	TRBV29-1	TRBJ2-1	NA	SVGGYGLTNEQF
12	TRBV19	TRBJ2-5	NA	ASTPRGEAKTQY
11	TRBV27	TRBJ2-5	NA	ASRGSWGETQY
12	TRBV6-5	TRBJ2-2	TRBD1	ASNYRGPTGELF
12	TRBV29-1	TRBJ1-2	NA	SVEDRQNNYGYT
11	TRBV6-2/TRBV6-3	TRBJ2-1	NA	ASSYGPYNEQF
16	TRBV4-2	TRBJ2-1	TRBD2	ASSQATGLAGGFGEQF
10	TRBV19	TRBJ2-1	NA	ASSLTGSEQF
12	TRBV29-1	TRBJ2-7	TRBD2	SVGKGLAAYEQY
12	TRBV29-1	TRBJ2-1	TRBD2	SVDARGRTDEQF
13	TRBV7-2	TRBJ2-7	TRBD2	ASSLRVAGTYEQY
16	TRBV5-6	TRBJ2-1	TRBD2	ASSSGLAGASSYNEQF
12	TRBV6-5	TRBJ1-6	TRBD1	ASSRDRVGSPLH
10	TRBV29-1	TRBJ2-5	NA	SVARQLETQY
13	TRBV29-1	TRBJ1-1	TRBD1	SVDLPGGPGTEAF
13	TRBV6-5	TRBJ2-7	NA	ASSSYFQGQYEQY
11	TRBV29-1	TRBJ2-3	TRBD1	SVGQGRTDTQY
13	TRBV28	TRBJ1-3	TRBD1	ASSPDRACGNTIY
10	TRBV5-6	TRBJ2-3	NA	ASSRPPDTQY